This paragraph covers one T cell receptor (beta chain) sequence. The junction shows a germline mismatch at one end, possibly a read error. TCR beta cDNA was made from roughly 450 ng total RNA with a constant-region primer. Libraries of TCR beta came from three nested multiplex PCR rounds with slightly modified ARM-PCR. Investigators reported that the first two PCR rounds, at around 11 cycles each, used TRBV1-TRBV30 forward primers with a C-beta reverse primer. TCRdb ran MiXCR on the multiplex PCR reads and lists one entry per CDR3 protein. The table shows roughly 80,000 distinct CDR3 sequences, with roughly two thirds occurring only once. The study co-extracted DNA and RNA from around 20-30 mg of unsorted bulk tissue. The sample belongs to a study of tumor-infiltrating lymphocytes in primary liver carcinoma. This CDR3 has 19 residues. Per germline, CDR1 MGHRA and CDR2 YSYEKL.

Sequenced sample: tumor-adjacent normal liver tissue. The receptor's source is a man aged 40-49 years with primary liver carcinoma and hepatitis B virus infection. The rearrangement uses TRBV4-1 and TRBJ1-3, with 11 bases lining up with TRBD1. Here the CDR3 reads CASSQAGTGGLGSGNTIYF. In DNA, the CDR3 is TGCGCCAGCAGTCAAGCGGGGACAGGGGGTCTGGGCTCTGGAAACACCATATATTTT.